This T cell receptor (beta chain) was captured in a study of identical twins. As concerns this clonotype: The target antigen is unknown.

The cDNA had a unique molecular identifier and a template-switch universal primer site. TCRdb used MiXCR to reprocess the 5' RACE reads, holding one entry per CDR3 protein. This sample has roughly 570,000 distinct CDR3 sequences; just under 10% occur once, and the top ten carry roughly 3.2%. The germline V gene has CDR1 LGHDT and CDR2 YNNKEL (reference sequence). The V gene lost 0 bases and the J gene lost 8 bases, with 13 bases spanning the gap. There are 14 residues in the CDR3. Study conclusions and caveats: Recombination models fit unrelated individuals' TCR alpha sharing but underestimated twins'. Alpha sequences that were out-of-frame and twin-shared showed an excess of low generation probability.

A further study also used this sample, focusing on yellow fever vaccine responses in identical twins. That publication notes: Convergence reportedly seemed to mark part of the twins' vaccine T cell response, with personalization marking the rest.

The gene calls are TRBV3-1 and TRBJ1-2; possibly TRBD1 for D (6 bases). The receptor was derived from a woman aged 18-29 years in good health. Material for sequencing was PBMCs. The CDR3 nucleotides are TGTGCCAGCAGCCAAGATGACAGGTTTACGGGCTACACCTTC. As protein: CASSQDDRFTGYTF.